These 6 T cell receptor beta chains share one sample of origin, sequenced in a study of blood T cell repertoires in COVID-19. TCRdb's copy holds only in-frame clones and misses some; the assay was immunoSEQ multiplex PCR. The table shows about 140,000 clones, with around 80% occurring only once. Sequenced sample: peripheral blood. Source of these receptors: an older man who had recovered from COVID-19.

This clone appeared once. This chain uses TRBV19 with TRBJ2-5; 10 bases map to TRBD2. The CDR3 totals 20 residues. Germline V gene lookup returns CDR1 LNHDA and CDR2 SQIVND (reference sequence). V gave up 3 bases and J gave up 1 base; unmatched junction bases: 17. For the CDR3, the DNA is TGTGCCAGTAGTATCCGCAGGGGAAAGAGGCTAGCGGGGGTCCAAGAGACCCAGTACTTC. This translates into CASSIRRGKRLAGVQETQYF.

Only one count was recorded for this clone. The V and J genes are TRBV27 and TRBJ2-5, with D unclear. The CDR3 contains 15 residues. Germline assignment: CDR1 MNHEY and CDR2 SMNVEV (reference sequence). Between the trimmed V and J ends, which lost 5 bases and 5 bases, there was a span of 18 bases. The CDR3 DNA reads TGTGCCAGCAGTCCATCTAGAGGTTTTGGCGAGACCCAGTACTTC. Protein sequence: CASSPSRGFGETQYF.

The rearrangement links TRBV27 to TRBJ2-5; 9 bases map to TRBD2. The length of the CDR3 is 14 residues. Germline-derived CDR1 and CDR2 are MNHEY and SMNVEV (reference sequence). V shed 2 bases and J 5 bases; nucleotides not matched to a gene: 3. The CDR3 DNA reads as TGTGCCAGCAGTTTAGCGGGAGGGGGGGAGACCCAGTACTTC. This encodes CASSLAGGGETQYF.

The chain uses TRBV19 and TRBJ2-1; TRBD2 is a possible D gene (5 bases). Trimming pared 5 bases from V and 10 bases from J, leaving 9 bases between. The CDR3 spans 11 residues. Per the germline V gene, CDR1 is LNHDA and CDR2 is SQIVND (reference sequence). CDR3 amino acids: CASSLRGEQFF. The CDR3 DNA follows: TGTGCCAGTAGTCTCAGAGGGGAGCAGTTCTTC.

This clone has only one observation. The chain carries TRBV4-2 and TRBJ2-3; tentative D call: TRBD2 (6 bases). V lost 0 bases to trimming and J lost 2 bases, with 15 bases between them. The germline V gene has CDR1 LGHNA and CDR2 YNFKEQ. CDR3 length equals 17 residues. CDR3 region: CASSQDLLADLTDTQYF. CDR3 in DNA: TGTGCCAGCAGCCAAGATCTTTTAGCGGACCTCACAGATACGCAGTATTTT.

J is TRBJ2-5 and V is TRBV6-5, with D tentatively TRBD1 (5 bases). Germline lookup yields CDR1 MNHEY and CDR2 SVGAGI. The CDR3 totals 14 residues. V shed 1 base and J shed 2 bases, with 8 bases lying between them. CDR3 sequence: CASSYFQGQETQYF. The CDR3 DNA sequence: TGTGCCAGCAGTTACTTCCAGGGACAAGAGACCCAGTACTTC.